The source of this T cell receptor beta chain is a study of PD-L1 blockade in urothelial cancer. The overall study: Blood-derived samples held a median roughly 150,000 T cells.

Each PCR contained spiked-in synthetic TCR analog templates. Assay used: immunoSEQ multiplex PCR; TCRdb lists only in-frame clones, some missing. The sample lists roughly 53,000 clones, approximately 88% occurring once. Regarding time point: pretreatment peripheral blood. Urothelial carcinoma, locally advanced or metastatic, affected the patients. Unmatched junction bases numbered 2, after V lost 3 bases and J lost 2 bases. The CDR3 sequence is 13 residues long. The V gene's germline CDR1 is SQVTM and CDR2 ANQGSEA. With respect to this clone: Its antigen remains unknown.

Study-wide findings and caveats: TCR clonality was measured in pretreatment peripheral blood. Clonality below the median predicted better survival.

The sample was PBMCs, taken around atezolizumab (anti-PD-L1) treatment. This TCR came from a woman aged 60-75 years with urothelial cancer. This chain connects TRBV29-1 to TRBJ2-3, with 7 bases lining up with TRBD1. The CDR3 region is CSVETGPTDTQYF. DNA for the CDR3: TGCAGCGTTGAGACAGGGCCCACAGATACGCAGTATTTT.